Following are 2 T cell receptor beta chains from one sample sequenced in a study of T-cell reconstitution after alpha-beta-depleted transplantation in children. As it was prepared, the TCRbeta library received unique molecular identifiers. Using its own MiXCR run on the PCR reads, TCRdb lists one record per CDR3 protein. The sample includes 8,000 to 9,500 distinct CDR3 sequences, 17% of them seen just once. The sequencing used PBMCs, mostly from graft donor cells, collected 60 days after TCRalphabeta/CD19-depleted stem cell transplant. The source of these receptors is a girl in the first two years of life who had a stem cell transplant for combined immunodeficiency, so the T cells may come from the graft donor.

In this sample, this clonotype turned up many times. The chain recombines TRBV10-3 with TRBJ2-1; D might be TRBD1 (6 bases). The CDR3 length is 14 residues. From germline, CDR1 is ENHRY and CDR2 SYGVKD. V was trimmed by 10 bases and J by 2 bases, leaving 15 bases between them. The CDR3 is CATVTGLAYNEQFF. As DNA, the CDR3 is TGTGCCACCGTAACAGGGTTGGCCTACAATGAGCAGTTCTTC.

Remarks on this clonotype: This may stem from a read error, because a much larger clone lies one nucleotide away. The chain has TRBV6-5 and TRBJ1-1; TRBD1 aligns across 9 bases. Unmatched junction bases numbered 3, after V lost 11 bases and J lost 5 bases. Germline V gene data show CDR1 as MNHEY and CDR2 as SVGAGI. The CDR3 has 11 residues. The CDR3 is CACGQGTEAFF. The DNA of the CDR3 is TGTGCCTGTGGACAGGGGACTGAAGCTTTCTTT.